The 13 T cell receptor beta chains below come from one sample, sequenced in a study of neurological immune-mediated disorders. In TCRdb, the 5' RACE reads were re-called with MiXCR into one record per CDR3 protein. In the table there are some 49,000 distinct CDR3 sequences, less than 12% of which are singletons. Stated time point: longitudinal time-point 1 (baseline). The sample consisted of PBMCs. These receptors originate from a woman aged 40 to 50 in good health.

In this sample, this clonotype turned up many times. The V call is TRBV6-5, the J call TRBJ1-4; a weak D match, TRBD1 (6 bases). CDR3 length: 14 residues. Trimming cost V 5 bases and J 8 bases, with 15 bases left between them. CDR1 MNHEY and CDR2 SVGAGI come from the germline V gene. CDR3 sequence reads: CASSLGGIGEKLFF. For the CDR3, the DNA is TGTGCCAGCAGTCTAGGGGGAATAGGGGAAAAACTGTTTTTT.

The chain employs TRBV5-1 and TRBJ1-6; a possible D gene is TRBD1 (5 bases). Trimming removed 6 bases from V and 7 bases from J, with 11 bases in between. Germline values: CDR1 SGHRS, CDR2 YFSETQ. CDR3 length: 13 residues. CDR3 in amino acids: CASTTVSNSPLHF. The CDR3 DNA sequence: TGCGCCAGCACGACAGTGTCCAATTCACCCCTCCACTTT.

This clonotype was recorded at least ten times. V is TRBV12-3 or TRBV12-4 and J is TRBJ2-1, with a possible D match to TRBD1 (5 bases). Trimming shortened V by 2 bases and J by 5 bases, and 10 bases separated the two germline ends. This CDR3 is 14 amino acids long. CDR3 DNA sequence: TGTGCCAGCAGTTTACCCCAGGGTAACAATGAGCAGTTCTTC. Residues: CASSLPQGNNEQFF.

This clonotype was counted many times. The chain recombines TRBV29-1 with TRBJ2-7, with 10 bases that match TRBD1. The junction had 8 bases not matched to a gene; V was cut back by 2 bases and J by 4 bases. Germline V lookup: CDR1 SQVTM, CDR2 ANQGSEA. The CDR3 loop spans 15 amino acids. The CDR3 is CSVETIRDRGYEQYF. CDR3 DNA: TGCAGCGTTGAAACCATCCGGGACAGGGGATACGAGCAGTACTTC.

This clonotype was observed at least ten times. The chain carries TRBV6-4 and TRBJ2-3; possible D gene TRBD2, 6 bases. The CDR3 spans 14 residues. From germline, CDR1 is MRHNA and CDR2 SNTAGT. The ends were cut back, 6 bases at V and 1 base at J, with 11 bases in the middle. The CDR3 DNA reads TGTGCCAGCAGCTTAGCGGAAGGCACAGATACGCAGTATTTT. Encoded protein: CASSLAEGTDTQYF.

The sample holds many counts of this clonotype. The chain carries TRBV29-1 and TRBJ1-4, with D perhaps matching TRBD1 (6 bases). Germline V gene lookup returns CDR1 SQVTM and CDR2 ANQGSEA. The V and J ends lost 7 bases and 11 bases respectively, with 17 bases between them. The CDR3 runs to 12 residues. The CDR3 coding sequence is TGCAGCGCAGTACAGGGAGGTGGGAAACTGTTTTTT. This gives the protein CSAVQGGGKLFF.

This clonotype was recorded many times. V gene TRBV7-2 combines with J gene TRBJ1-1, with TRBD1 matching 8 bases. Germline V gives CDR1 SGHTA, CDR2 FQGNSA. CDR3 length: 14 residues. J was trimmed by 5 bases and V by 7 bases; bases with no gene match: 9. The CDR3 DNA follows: TGTGCCAGCACCCCTCAGGGGGCGTATACTGAAGCTTTCTTT. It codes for CASTPQGAYTEAFF.

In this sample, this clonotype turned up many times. The CDR3 DNA reads TGCAGTGCTAGAGATACCCTGCCAGCTAATGAGCAGTTCTTC. Protein product: CSARDTLPANEQFF. The chain combines TRBV20-1 with TRBJ2-1; unclear D gene. V dropped 0 bases and J dropped 7 bases, with 13 bases sitting between them. The CDR3 length is 14 residues. Germline V gene sequence: CDR1 DFQATT, CDR2 SNEGSKA (reference sequence).

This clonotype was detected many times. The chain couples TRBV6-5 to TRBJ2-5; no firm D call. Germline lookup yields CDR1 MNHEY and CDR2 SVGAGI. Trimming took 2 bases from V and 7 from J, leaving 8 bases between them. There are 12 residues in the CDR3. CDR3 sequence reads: CASSYGPGTQYF. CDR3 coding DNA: TGTGCCAGCAGTTACGGCCCGGGGACCCAGTACTTC.

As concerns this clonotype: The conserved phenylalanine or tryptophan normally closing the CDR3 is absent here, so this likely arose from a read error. CDR3 DNA sequence: TGTGCCAGCAGTTACTCTGGACAGGACGGCGAAAAACTGTTTTAT. The encoded protein is CASSYSGQDGEKLFY. J is TRBJ1-4 and V is TRBV6-5; the match to TRBD1 covers 7 bases. The CDR3 extends over 15 amino acids. CDR1 is MNHEY and CDR2 is SVGAGI in the germline V gene. V was pared by 0 bases and J by 8 bases, with 6 bases of the junction left unmatched.

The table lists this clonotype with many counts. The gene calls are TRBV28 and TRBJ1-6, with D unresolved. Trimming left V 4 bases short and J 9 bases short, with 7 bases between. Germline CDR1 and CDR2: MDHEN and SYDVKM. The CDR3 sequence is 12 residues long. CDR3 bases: TGTGCCAGCAGTTCGGTGGTTTCACCCCTCCACTTT. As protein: CASSSVVSPLHF.

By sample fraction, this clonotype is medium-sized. The CDR3 DNA follows: TGTGCCAGCAGCTTAGTCCCCGGCAGGGATACGCAGTATTTT. Amino acids: CASSLVPGRDTQYF. The J gene is TRBJ2-3, the V gene TRBV7-8; D unclear. CDR1 is SGHVS, CDR2 FQNEAQ, per germline. This CDR3 has 14 residues. The V gene lost 1 base and the J gene lost 6 bases, with 11 bases spanning the gap.

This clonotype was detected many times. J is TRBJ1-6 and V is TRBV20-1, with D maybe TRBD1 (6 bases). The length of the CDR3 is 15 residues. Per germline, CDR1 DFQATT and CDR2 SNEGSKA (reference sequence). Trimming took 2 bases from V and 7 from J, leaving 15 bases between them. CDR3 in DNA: TGCAGTGCTAGACCCCTAGGGGGGCTCAATTCACCCCTCCACTTT. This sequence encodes CSARPLGGLNSPLHF.